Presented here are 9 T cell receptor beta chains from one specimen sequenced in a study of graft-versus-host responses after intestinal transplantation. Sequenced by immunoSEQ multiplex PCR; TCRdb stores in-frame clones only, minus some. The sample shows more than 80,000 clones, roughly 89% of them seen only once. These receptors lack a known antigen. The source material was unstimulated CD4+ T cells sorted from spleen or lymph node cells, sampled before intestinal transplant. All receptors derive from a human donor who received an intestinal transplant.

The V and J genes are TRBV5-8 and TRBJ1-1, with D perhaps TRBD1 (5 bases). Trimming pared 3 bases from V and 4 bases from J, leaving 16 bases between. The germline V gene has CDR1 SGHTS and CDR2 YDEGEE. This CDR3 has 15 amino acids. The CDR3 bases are TGTGCCAGCAGCTCTGGGATGGGGCGAAGCACTGAAGCTTTCTTT. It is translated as CASSSGMGRSTEAFF.

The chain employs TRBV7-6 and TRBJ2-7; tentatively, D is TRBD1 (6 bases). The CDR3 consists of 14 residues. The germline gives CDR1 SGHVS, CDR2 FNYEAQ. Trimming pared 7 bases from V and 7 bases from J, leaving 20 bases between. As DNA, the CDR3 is TGTGCCAGCAACCAACAGGGTCCCCTGGGGGAGCAGTACTTC. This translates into CASNQQGPLGEQYF. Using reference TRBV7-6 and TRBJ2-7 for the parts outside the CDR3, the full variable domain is GAGVSQSPRYKVTKRGQDVALRCDPISGHVSLYWYRQALGQGPEFLTYFNYEAQQDKSGLPNDRFSAERPEGSISTLTIQRTEQRDSAMYRCASNQQGPLGEQYFGPGTRLTVT.

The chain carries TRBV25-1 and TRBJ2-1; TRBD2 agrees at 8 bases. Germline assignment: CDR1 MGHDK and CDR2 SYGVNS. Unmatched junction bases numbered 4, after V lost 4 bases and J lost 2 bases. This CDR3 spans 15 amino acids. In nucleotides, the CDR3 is TGTGCCAGCAGTGGTGCGGGAGGTCCCTACAATGAGCAGTTCTTC. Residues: CASSGAGGPYNEQFF.

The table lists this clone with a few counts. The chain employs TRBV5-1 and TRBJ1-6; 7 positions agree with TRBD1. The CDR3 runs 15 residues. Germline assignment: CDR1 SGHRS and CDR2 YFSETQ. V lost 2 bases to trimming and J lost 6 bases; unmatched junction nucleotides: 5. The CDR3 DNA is TGCGCCAGCAGCTTCGGGGACAGTCTTAATTCACCCCTCCACTTT. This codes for CASSFGDSLNSPLHF.

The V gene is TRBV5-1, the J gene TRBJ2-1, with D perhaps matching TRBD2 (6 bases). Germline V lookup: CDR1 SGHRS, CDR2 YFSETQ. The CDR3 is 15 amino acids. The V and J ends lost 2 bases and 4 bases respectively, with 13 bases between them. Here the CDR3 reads CASSLAGVEYNEQFF. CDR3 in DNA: TGCGCCAGCAGCTTAGCGGGCGTTGAATACAATGAGCAGTTCTTC.

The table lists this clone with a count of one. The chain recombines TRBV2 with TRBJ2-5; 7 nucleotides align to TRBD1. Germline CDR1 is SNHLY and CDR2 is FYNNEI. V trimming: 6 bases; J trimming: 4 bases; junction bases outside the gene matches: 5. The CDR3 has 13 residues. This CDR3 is CASSPRTGETQYF. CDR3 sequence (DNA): TGTGCCAGCAGCCCAAGGACAGGAGAGACCCAGTACTTC.

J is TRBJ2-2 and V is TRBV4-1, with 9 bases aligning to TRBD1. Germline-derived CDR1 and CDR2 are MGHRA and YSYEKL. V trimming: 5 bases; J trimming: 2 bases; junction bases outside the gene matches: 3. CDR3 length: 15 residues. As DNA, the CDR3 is TGCGCCAGCAGCTCGGGACAGGGTAACACCGGGGAGCTGTTTTTT. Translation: CASSSGQGNTGELFF.

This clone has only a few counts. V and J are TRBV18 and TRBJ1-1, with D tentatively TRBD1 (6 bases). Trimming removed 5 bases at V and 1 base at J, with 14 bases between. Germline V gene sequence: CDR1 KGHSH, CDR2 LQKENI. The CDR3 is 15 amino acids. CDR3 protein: CASSRGGQTNTEAFF. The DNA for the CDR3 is TGTGCCAGCTCAAGGGGCGGACAGACGAACACTGAAGCTTTCTTT. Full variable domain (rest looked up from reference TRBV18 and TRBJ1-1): NAGVMQNPRHLVRRRGQEARLRCSPMKGHSHVYWYRQLPEEGLKFMVYLQKENIIDESGMPKERFSAEFPKEGPSILRIQQVVRGDSAAYFCASSRGGQTNTEAFFGQGTRLTVV.

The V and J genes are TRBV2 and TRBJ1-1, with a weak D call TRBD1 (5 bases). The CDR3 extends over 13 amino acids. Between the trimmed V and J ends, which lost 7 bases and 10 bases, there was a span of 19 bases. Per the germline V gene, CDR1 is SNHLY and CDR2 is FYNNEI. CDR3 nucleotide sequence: TGTGCCAGCACGGGACTCGTGGCTTCTGGAGCTTTCTTT. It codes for CASTGLVASGAFF.